The clone carrying this TCR beta chain was observed a few times. This sample was included in a study of T-cell memory formation after mild COVID-19. TCRdb independently ran MiXCR on the 5' RACE reads; one entry per CDR3 protein. The sample carries about 400,000 distinct CDR3 sequences, less than 25% recorded once. Germline CDR1 LNHDA, CDR2 SQIVND (reference sequence). V was shortened by 3 bases and J by 4 bases, with 16 bases between the two germline ends. The CDR3 is 15 amino acids. This chain joins TRBV19 and TRBJ2-7; the D call may be TRBD1 or TRBD2 (5 bases each). The sample consisted of PBMCs or a T cell subset sorted from them (not recorded which). The sequence derives from an adult woman who had mild COVID-19 (a few samples of this study predate the infection). Cell type and time point are not known. Written as DNA, the CDR3 is TGTGCCAGTAGTATTCCGGCAGGGAGTATTTACGAGCAGTACTTC. Its protein product is CASSIPAGSIYEQYF.